This TCR beta chain was sequenced during a study of blood T cell repertoires in COVID-19. The table came from immunoSEQ multiplex PCR; TCRdb's copy has only in-frame clones and leaves some out. The repertoire holds 160,000 or so clones, with roughly 90% as singletons. Cohort 3 recovery required two negative PCRs, clearance, or symptom resolution. The V segment lost 10 bases and the J segment 7 bases; nucleotides outside the gene matches: 9. The germline CDR1 and CDR2 sequences are KGHDR and SFDVKD. The CDR3 is made up of 13 amino acids. The chain couples TRBV24-1 to TRBJ1-2, with TRBD1 identical over 9 bases. Sequences were obtained from PBMCs or T cells enriched from blood (not recorded which). This sequence originates from a woman aged 50 to 60 who had recovered from COVID-19. CDR3 protein: CATRDRESGGYTF. CDR3 nucleotide sequence: TGTGCCACACGGGACAGGGAGTCGGGTGGCTACACCTTC.